The clone carrying this TCR beta chain was counted once. This record belongs to a study of T cells in tuberculosis. Germline-derived CDR1 and CDR2 are MNHNY and SVGAGI (reference sequence). The V end was cut by 4 bases, the J end by 4 bases, with 13 bases between. The CDR3 covers 14 residues. Clones were read by immunoSEQ multiplex PCR, and TCRdb kept only the in-frame ones, dropping some. The data contain 30,000 to 45,000 clones, approximately 94% of them singletons. Sequenced material: PBMCs. This receptor was identified in a donor aged 10-29 years with latent tuberculosis or without tuberculosis infection. Some clones in this sample may be carry-over from other donors' samples. V usage is TRBV6-6 and J usage is TRBJ1-1; possibly TRBD1 for D (6 bases). The CDR3 DNA follows: TGTGCCAGCAGTTCTCAGAAACAGGGCACTGAAGCTTTCTTT. This gives the protein CASSSQKQGTEAFF.